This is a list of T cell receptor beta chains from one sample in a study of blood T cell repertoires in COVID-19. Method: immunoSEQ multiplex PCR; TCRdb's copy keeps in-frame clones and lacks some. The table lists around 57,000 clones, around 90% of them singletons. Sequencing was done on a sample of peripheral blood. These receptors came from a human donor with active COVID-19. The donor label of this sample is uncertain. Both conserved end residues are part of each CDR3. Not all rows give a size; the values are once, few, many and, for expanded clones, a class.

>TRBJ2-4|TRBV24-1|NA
CATSDPGTENIQYF
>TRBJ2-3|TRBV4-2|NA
CASSRVGGTDTQYF
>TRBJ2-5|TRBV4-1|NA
CASSQDWLAGEETQYF
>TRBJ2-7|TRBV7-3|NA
CASSPGGLSEQYF
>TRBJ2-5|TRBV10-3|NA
CAISEPNLAGLNQETQYF
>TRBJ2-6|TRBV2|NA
CASSRDRGSGANVLTF
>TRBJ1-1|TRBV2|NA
CASTGNTEAFF
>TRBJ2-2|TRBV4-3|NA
CASSQEFLRTGRTGELFF
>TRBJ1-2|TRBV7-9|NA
CASSPPGGQGALGYTF
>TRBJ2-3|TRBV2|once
CASSEIEDTQYF
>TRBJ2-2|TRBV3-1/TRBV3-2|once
CASSQGLAGGPATGELFF
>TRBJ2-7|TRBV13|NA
CASSPRTSGGSYEQYF
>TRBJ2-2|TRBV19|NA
CASRRTSVGIGELFF
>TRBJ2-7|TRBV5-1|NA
CASSRRDIGIYEQYF
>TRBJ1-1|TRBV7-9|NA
CASSLVQGNEAFF
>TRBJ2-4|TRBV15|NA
CATRLGGENIQYF
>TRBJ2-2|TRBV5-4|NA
CASSQGAGELFF
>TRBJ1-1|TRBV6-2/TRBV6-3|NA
CASSYSGRSEAFF
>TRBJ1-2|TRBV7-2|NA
CASSLVQGNGGYTF
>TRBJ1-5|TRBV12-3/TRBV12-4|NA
CASGDYSNQPQHF
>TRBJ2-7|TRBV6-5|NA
CASSYGGGDEQYF
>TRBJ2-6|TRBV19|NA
CASSRGGSSGANVLTF
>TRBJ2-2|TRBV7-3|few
CASSYSTGGNTGELFF
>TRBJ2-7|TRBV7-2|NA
CASSAATGYEQYF
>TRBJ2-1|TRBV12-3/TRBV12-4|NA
CASSLTLAGEQFF
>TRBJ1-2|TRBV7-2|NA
CASSPGTGVYGYTF
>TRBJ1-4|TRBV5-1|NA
CASSLKPPGGSGEKLFF
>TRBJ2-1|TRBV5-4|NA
CASSSAAPSGPDNEQFF
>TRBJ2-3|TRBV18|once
CASSPNTLAGPSTDTQYF
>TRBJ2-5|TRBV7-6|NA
CASSFQAGPKQETQYF
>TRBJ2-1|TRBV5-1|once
CASRDSGNYNEQFF
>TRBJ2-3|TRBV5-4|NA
CASSSSADTQYF
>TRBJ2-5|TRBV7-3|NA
CASSLTGQGGTQYF
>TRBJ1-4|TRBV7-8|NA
CASSSYSSATNEKLFF
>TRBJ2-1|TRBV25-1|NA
CASSDPGINEQFF
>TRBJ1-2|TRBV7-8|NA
CASSLRELRYGYTF
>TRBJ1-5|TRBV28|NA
CASSLWIRPTGGGNQPQHF
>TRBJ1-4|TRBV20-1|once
CSASGTGLFQKLFF
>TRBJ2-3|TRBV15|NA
CATSRGRSGVSTDTQYF
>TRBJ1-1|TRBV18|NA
CASSLVGQSHMNTEAFF
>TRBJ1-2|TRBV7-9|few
CASSLAGGDYGYTF
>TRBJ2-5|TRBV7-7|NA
CASSLSSGGSGETQYF
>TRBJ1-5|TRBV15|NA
CATSRAGGVGQPQHF
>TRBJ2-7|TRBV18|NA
CASSPGLAGTTYEQYF
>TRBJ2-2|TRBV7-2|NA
CASSLASGGGTGELFF
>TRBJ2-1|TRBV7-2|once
CASSLVAGGINEQFF
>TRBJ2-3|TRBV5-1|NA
CASSLGDKFTDTQYF
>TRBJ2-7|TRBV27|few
CASSLTPSGSDYEQYF
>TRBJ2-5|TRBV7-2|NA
CASSFRTGGGETQYF
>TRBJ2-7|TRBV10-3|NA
CAIGGRTGEQYF
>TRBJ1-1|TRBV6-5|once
CASSWERAVTEAFF
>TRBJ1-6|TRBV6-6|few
CASSYSAGNSPLHF
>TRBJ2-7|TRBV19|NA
CASSSYSLGEQYF